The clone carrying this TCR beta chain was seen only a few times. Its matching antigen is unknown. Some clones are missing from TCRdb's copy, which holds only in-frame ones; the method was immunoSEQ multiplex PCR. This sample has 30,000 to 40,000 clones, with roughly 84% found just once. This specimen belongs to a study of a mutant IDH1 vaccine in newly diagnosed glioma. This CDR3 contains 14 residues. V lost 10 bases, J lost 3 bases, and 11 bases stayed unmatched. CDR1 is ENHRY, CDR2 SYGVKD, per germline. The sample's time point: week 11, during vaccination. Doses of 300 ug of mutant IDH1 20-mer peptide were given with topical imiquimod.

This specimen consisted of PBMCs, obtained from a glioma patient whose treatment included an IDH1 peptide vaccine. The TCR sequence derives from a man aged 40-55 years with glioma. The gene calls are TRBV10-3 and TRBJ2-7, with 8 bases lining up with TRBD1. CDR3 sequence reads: CATQTTGGFYEQYF. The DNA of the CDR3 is TGTGCCACCCAGACTACAGGGGGGTTCTACGAGCAGTACTTC.